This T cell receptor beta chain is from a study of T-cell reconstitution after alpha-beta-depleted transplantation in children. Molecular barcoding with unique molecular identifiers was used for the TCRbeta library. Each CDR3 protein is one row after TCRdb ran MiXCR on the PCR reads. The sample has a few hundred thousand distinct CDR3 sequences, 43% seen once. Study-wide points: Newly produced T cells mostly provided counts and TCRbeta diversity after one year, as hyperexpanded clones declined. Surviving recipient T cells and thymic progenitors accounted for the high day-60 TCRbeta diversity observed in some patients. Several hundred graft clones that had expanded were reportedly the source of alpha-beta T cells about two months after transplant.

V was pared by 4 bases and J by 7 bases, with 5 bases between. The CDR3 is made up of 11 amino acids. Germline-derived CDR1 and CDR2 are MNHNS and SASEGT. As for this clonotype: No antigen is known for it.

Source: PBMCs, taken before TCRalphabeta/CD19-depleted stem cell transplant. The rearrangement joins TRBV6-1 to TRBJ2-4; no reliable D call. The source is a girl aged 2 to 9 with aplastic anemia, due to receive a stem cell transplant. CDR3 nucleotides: TGTGCCAGCAGTGCAATGAACATTCAGTACTTC. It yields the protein CASSAMNIQYF.